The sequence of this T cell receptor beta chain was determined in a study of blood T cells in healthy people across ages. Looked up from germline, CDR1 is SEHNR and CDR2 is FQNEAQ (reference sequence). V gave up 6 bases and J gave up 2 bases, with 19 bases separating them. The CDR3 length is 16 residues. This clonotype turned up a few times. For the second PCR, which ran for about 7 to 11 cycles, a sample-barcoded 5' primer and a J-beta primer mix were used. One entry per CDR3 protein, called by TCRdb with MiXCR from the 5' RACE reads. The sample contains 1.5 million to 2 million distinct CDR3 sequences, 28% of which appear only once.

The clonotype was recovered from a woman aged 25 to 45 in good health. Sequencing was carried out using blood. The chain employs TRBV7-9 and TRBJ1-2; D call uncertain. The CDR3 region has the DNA TGTGCCAGCAGAAACCCTGAGTCCGGAGGGAACTATGGCTACACCTTC. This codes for CASRNPESGGNYGYTF.